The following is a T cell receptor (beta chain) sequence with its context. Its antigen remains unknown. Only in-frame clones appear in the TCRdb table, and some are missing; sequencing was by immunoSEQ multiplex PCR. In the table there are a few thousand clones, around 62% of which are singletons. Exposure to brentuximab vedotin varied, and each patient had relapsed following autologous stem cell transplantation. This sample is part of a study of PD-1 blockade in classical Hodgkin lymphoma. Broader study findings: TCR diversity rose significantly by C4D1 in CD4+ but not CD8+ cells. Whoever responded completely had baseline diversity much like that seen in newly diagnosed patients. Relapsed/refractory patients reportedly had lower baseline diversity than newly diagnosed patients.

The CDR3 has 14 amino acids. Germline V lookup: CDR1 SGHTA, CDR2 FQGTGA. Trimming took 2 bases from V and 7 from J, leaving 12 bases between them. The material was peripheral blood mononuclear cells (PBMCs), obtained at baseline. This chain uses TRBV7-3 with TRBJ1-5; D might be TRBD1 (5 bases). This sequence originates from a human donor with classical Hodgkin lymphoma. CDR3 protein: CASSLAAGQQPQHF. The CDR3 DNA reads TGTGCCAGCAGCTTAGCGGCAGGGCAACAGCCCCAGCATTTT.